This T cell receptor beta chain was recovered during a study of vaccination effects on CD4 cells after COVID-19. Study-wide points: Clones of infection and vaccine origin contracted markedly late after vaccination.

Details on this clone: The antigen remains unidentified.

The CDR3 has 13 residues. CDR1 is SGHAT, CDR2 FQDESV, per germline (reference sequence). V lost 2 bases and J 1 base, leaving 5 bases between the germline ends. Sequenced by immunoSEQ multiplex PCR; TCRdb stores in-frame clones only, minus some. Here the sample spans approximately 24,000 clones, more than 70% being singletons. Sequencing followed a ViraFEST assay step that expanded antigen-specific CD4+ T cells with viral peptide pools. Upon completion of 10 to 11 days in culture, CD4+ T cells were isolated. A PCR test confirmed that the person had SARS-CoV-2 infection between March and December 2020. For each well, roughly 2 million PBMC were cultured with 10 IU/ml IL-2 and roughly 9.2 ug/ml peptides. Both day 3 and day 7 saw half the medium replaced with IL-2 medium.

The specimen was CD4+ T cells from PBMCs cultured with SARS-CoV-2 spike peptides, collected before COVID-19 vaccination. This chain joins TRBV11-1 and TRBJ1-1; no clear D. This receptor was obtained from a human donor who had a prior SARS-CoV-2 infection. The CDR3 spells CASSLTQNTEAFF. CDR3 sequence (DNA): TGTGCCAGCAGCTTAACACAGAACACTGAAGCTTTCTTT.